This T cell receptor (beta chain) was sequenced for a study of OX40 agonist ivuxolimab in advanced cancers. On this clone itself: No antigen is known for it.

The study, taken as a whole, reports: Low clonal expansion, among the lowest seen, marked partial responders at 0.1-3.0 mg/kg. Clonal expansion from baseline to week 6 occurred in both CD4+ and CD8+ T cells. Some patients who did not respond also had low normalized T-cell clonal expansion.

CDR1 and CDR2 from the germline V gene are SGDLS and YYNGEE. CDR3 length equals 14 residues. Trimming pared 3 bases from V and 6 bases from J, leaving 14 bases between. Patients with a history of autoimmune disease or on systemic immunosuppression were excluded. Libraries were prepared by immunoSEQ multiplex PCR; TCRdb keeps only in-frame clonotypes and omits some of them. The sample has some 81,000 clones, over 75% seen once. This chain connects TRBV9 to TRBJ2-3; D unresolved. Here the sequenced sample was CD4+ or CD8+ T cells sorted from blood, taken in a trial of the OX40 agonist ivuxolimab. This clonotype was obtained from an adult with an advanced solid tumor such as melanoma, head and neck, liver or kidney cancer. In nucleotides, the CDR3 is TGTGCCAGCAGCGCGCATCTCAGGAGCGATACGCAGTATTTT. This encodes CASSAHLRSDTQYF.